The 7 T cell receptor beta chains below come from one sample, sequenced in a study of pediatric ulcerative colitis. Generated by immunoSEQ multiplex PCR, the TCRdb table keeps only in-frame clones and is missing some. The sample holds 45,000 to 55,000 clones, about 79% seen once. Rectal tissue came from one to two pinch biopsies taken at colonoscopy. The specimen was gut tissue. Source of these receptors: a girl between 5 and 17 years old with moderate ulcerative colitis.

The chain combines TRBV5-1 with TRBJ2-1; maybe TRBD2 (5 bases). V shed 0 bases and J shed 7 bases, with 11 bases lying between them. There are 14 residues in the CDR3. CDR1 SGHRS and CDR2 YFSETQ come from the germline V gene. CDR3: CASSLGPLANEQFF. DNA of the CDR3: TGCGCCAGCAGCTTGGGCCCCCTAGCTAATGAGCAGTTCTTC.

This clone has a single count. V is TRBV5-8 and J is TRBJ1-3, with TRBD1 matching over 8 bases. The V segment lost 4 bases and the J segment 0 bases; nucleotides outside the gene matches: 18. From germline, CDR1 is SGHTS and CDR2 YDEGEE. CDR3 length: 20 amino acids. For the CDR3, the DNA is TGTGCCAGCAGCCGGGTCGCAGGGACAGGCCTATTCCTCTCTGGAAACACCATATATTTT. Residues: CASSRVAGTGLFLSGNTIYF.

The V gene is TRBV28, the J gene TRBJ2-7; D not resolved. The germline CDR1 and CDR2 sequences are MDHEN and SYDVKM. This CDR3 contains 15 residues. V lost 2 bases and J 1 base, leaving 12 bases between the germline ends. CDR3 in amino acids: CASSLLETSSYEQYF. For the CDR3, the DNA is TGTGCCAGCAGTTTACTAGAAACCTCTTCCTACGAGCAGTACTTC.

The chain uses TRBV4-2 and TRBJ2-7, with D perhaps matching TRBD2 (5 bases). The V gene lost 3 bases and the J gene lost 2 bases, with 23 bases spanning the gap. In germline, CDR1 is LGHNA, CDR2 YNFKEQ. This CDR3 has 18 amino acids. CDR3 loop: CASSQGIWESAIPYEQYF. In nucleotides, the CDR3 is TGTGCCAGCAGCCAGGGAATATGGGAGTCCGCAATCCCCTACGAGCAGTACTTC.

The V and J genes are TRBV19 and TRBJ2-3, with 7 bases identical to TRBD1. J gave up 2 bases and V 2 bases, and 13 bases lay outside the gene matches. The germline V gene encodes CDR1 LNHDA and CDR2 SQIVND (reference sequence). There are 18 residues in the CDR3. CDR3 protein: CASSIFPWTGPSTDTQYF. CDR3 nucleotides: TGTGCCAGTAGTATATTCCCGTGGACAGGACCTTCCACAGATACGCAGTATTTT.

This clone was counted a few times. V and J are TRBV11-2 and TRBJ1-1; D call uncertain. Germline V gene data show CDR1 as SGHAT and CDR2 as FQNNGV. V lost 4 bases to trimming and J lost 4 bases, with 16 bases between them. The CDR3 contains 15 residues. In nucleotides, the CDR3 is TGTGCCAGCAGCTGGGCTAGTGGAAGATTCACTGAAGCTTTCTTT. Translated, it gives CASSWASGRFTEAFF.

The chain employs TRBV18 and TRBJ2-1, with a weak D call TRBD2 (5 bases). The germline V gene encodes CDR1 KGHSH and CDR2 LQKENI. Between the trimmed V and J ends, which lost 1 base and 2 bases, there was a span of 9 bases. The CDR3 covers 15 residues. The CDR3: CASSPRGDAYNEQFF. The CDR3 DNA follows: TGTGCCAGCTCACCACGGGGAGATGCCTACAATGAGCAGTTCTTC.